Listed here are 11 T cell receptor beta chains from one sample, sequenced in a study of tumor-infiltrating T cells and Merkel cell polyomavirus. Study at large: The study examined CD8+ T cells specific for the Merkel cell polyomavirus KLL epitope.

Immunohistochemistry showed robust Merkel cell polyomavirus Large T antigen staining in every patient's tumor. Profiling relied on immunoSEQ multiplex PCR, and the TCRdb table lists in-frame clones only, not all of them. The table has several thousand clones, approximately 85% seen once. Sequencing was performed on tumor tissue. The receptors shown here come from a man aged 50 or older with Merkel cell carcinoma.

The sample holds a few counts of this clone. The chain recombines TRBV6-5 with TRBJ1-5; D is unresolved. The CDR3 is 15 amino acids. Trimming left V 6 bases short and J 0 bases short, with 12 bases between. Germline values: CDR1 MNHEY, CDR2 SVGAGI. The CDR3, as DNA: TGTGCCAGCAGGGGCAGAGTATATAGCAATCAGCCCCAGCATTTT. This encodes CASRGRVYSNQPQHF.

The CDR3 reads CASSADRGNVAQFF. The CDR3 DNA is TGTGCCAGCAGTGCTGACAGGGGTAACGTGGCACAGTTCTTC. The chain joins TRBV6-4 to TRBJ2-1; TRBD1 matches at 8 bases. The V segment lost 4 bases and the J segment 13 bases; nucleotides outside the gene matches: 12. Per the germline V gene, CDR1 is MRHNA and CDR2 is SNTAGT. CDR3 length: 14 residues.

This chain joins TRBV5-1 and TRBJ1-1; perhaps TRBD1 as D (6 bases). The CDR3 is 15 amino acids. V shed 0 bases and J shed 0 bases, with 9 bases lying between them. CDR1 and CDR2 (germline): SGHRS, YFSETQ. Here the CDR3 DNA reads TGCGCCAGCAGCTTGGTAGGACAGATGAACACTGAAGCTTTCTTT. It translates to CASSLVGQMNTEAFF.

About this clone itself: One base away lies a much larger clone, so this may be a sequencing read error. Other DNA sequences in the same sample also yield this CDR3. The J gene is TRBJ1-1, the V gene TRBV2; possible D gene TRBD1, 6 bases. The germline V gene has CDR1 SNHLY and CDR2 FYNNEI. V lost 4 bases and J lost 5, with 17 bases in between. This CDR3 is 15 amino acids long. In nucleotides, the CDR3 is TGTGCCAGCAGTGTAAGGGGACAAGGTATAACTGAAGCTTTCTTT. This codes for CASSVRGQGITEAFF.

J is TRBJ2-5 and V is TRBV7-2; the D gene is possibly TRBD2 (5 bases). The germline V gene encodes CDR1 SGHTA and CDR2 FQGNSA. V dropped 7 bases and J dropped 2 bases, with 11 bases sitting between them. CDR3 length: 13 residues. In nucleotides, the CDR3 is TGTGCCAGCAACCTTCGGGGACAAGAGACCCAGTACTTC. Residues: CASNLRGQETQYF.

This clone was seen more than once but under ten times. CDR3 protein: CASSQRGNEQFF. CDR3 in DNA: TGTGCCAGCAGCCAGCGGGGGAATGAGCAGTTCTTC. V usage is TRBV7-9 and J usage is TRBJ2-1; 8 positions match TRBD2. Losses at the gene ends were 5 bases for V and 7 bases for J; bases not matched to a gene: 1. CDR3 length equals 12 residues. CDR1 SEHNR and CDR2 FQNEAQ come from the germline V gene (reference sequence).

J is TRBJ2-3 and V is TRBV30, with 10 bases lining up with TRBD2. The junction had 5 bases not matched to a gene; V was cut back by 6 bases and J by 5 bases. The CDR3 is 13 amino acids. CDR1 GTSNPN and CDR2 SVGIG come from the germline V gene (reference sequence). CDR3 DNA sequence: TGTGCCTGTTCAGCGGGGGGGCTAGATACGCAGTATTTT. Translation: CACSAGGLDTQYF.

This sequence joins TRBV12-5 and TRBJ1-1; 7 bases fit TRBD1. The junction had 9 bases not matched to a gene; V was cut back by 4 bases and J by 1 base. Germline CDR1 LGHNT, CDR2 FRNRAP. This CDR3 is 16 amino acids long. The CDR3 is CASGSPRQGENTEAFF. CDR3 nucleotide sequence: TGTGCTAGTGGTTCGCCGCGACAGGGAGAGAACACTGAAGCTTTCTTT.

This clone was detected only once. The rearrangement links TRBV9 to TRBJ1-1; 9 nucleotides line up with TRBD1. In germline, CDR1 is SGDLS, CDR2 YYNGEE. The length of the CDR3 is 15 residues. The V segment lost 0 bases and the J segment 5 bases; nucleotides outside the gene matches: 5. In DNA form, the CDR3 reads TGTGCCAGCAGCGTAGGGGGGACAGGGAAGACTGAAGCTTTCTTT. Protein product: CASSVGGTGKTEAFF. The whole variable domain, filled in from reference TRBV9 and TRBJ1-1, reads DSGVTQTPKHLITATGQRVTLRCSPRSGDLSVYWYQQSLDQGLQFLIQYYNGEERAKGNILERFSAQQFPDLHSELNLSSLELGDSALYFCASSVGGTGKTEAFFGQGTRLTVV.

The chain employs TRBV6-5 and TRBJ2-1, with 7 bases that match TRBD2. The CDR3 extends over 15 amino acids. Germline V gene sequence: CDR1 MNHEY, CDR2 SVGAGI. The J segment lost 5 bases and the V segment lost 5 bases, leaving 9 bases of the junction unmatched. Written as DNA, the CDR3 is TGTGCCAGCAGTCCAGGACTAGGCTATAACAATGAGCAGTTCTTC. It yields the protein CASSPGLGYNNEQFF.

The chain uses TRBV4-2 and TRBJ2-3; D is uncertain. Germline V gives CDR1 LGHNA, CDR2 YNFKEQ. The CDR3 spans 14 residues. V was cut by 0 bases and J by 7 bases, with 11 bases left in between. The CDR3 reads CASSQDVTLNTQYF. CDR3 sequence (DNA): TGTGCCAGCAGCCAAGATGTAACTTTAAATACGCAGTATTTT.